This T cell receptor beta chain is drawn from a study of blood T cell repertoires in COVID-19. The method was immunoSEQ multiplex PCR; TCRdb's version includes in-frame clones alone and lacks a portion of them. This table has about 260,000 clones, about 87% appearing once. The CDR3 is 14 residues long. Trimming left V 4 bases short and J 5 bases short, with 14 bases between. Germline V gene data show CDR1 as MNHEY and CDR2 as SMNVEV (reference sequence). The chain carries TRBV27 and TRBJ1-1; tentatively, D is TRBD1 (6 bases). The receptor comes from a woman aged 40 to 49 who had recovered from COVID-19. Source material: peripheral blood. The CDR3 DNA follows: TGTGCCAGCAGTTCCTCCGGGACAATGACTGAAGCTTTCTTT. It translates to CASSSSGTMTEAFF.